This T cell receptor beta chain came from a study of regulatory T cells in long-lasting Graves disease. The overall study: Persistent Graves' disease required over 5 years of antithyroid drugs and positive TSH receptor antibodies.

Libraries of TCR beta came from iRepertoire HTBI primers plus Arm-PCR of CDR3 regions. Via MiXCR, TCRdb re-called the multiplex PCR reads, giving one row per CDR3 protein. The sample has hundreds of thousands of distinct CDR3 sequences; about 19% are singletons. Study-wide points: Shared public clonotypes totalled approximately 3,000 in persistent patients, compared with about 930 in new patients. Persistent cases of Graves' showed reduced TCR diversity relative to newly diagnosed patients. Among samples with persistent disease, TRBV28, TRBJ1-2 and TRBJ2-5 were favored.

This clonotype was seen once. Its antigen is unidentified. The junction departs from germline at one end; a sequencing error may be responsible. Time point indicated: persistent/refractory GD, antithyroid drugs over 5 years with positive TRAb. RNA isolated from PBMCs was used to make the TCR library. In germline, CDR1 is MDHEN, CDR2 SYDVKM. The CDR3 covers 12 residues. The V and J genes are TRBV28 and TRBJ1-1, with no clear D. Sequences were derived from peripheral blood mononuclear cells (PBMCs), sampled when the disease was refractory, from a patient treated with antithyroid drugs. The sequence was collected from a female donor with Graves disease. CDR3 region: CAGSLMNTEAFF. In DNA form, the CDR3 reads TGTGCCGGCAGCCTTATGAACACTGAAGCTTTCTTT.